This T cell receptor (beta chain) was recorded in a study of blood T cell repertoires in COVID-19. Across the study: Whether acute or convalescent, the COVID-19 samples came from the United States, Italy and Spain. PBMCs, B-cell-depleted T cells, or T cells provided the cDNA or gDNA that made up the material.

This CDR3 is 16 amino acids long. CDR1 SGHRS and CDR2 YFSETQ come from the germline V gene. The V end was cut by 1 base, the J end by 2 bases, with 12 bases between. Study processing details: Nucleated cell counts were estimated from reference gene primer amplification. The table came from immunoSEQ multiplex PCR; TCRdb's copy has only in-frame clones and leaves some out. V and J calls plus clone size are reproduced from that table; the DNA served to infer D and trimming. Of more than 250,000 clones detected, approximately 85% appear once; the ten largest clones hold around 0.7%. This receptor was taken from a human donor in a cohort sampled during active COVID-19. The sample taken for sequencing was peripheral blood. The chain is built from TRBV5-1 and TRBJ2-2; weak D call: TRBD1 (6 bases). In DNA, the CDR3 is TGCGCCAGCAGCTTGCACCGGGACAAAAACACCGGGGAGCTGTTTTTT. This gives the protein CASSLHRDKNTGELFF.